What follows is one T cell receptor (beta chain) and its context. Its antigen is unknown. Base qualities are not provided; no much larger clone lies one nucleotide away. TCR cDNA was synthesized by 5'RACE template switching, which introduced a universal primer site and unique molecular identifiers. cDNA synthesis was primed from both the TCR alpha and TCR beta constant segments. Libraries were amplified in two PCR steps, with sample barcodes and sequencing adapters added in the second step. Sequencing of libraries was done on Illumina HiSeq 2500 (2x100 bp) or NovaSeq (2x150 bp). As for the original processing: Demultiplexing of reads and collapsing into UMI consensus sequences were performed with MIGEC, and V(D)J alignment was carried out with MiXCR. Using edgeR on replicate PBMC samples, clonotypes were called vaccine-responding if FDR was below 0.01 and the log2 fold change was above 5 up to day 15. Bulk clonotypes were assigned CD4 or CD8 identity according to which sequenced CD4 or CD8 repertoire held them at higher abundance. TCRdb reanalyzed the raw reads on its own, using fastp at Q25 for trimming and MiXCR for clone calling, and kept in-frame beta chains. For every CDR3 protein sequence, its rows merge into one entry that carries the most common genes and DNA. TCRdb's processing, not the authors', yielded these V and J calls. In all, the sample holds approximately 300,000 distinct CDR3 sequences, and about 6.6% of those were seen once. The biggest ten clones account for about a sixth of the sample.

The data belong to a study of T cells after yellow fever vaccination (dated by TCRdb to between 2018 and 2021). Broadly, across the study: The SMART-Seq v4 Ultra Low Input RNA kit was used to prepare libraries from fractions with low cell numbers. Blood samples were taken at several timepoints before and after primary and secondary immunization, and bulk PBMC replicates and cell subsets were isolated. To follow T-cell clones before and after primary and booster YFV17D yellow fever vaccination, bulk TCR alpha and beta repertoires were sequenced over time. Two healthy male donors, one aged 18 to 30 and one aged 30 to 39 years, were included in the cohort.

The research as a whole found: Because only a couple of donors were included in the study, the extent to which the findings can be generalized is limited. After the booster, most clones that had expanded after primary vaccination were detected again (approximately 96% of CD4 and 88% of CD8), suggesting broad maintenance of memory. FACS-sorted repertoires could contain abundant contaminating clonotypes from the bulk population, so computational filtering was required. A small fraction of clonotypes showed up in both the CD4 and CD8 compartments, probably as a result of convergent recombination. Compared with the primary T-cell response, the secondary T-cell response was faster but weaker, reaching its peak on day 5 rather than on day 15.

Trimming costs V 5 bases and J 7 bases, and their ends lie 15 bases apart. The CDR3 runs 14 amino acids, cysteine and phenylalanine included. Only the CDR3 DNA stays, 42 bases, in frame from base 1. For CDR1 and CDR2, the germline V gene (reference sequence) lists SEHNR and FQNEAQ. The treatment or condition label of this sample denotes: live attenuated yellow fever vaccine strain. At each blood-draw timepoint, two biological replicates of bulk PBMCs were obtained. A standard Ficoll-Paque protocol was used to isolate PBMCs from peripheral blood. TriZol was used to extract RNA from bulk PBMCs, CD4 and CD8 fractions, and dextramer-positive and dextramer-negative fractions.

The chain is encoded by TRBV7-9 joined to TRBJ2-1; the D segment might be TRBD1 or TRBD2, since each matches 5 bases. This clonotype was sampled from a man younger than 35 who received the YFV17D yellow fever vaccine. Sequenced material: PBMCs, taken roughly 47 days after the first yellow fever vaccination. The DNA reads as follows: TGTGCCAGCAGCCCGGGACCCGGGCGAAATGAGCAGTTCTTC. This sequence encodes CASSPGPGRNEQFF.